The present entry profiles one T cell receptor beta chain with its context. Methods used by the authors: From reference gene primer amplification, estimates of nucleated cell counts were derived. TCRdb keeps only in-frame clones here, not all; method: immunoSEQ multiplex PCR. Clone size and V and J calls were adopted from that table, with D and trimming inferred from the DNA. The sample has 200,000 to 250,000 clones; around 90% are singletons. The data belong to a study of blood T cell repertoires in COVID-19. The overall study: T cells, B-cell-depleted T cells, or PBMCs provided the cDNA or gDNA that served as material.

CDR1 and CDR2 from the germline V gene are GTSNPN and SVGIG (reference sequence). With 3 bases removed from V and 7 bases from J, the gap between germline ends came to 9 bases. The CDR3 spans 11 residues. Sequenced input: PBMCs or T cells enriched from blood (not recorded which). The receptor's source is a man aged 30 to 45 who had recovered from COVID-19. The J gene is TRBJ1-2, the V gene TRBV30, with a tentative D call TRBD1 (6 bases). Here the CDR3 DNA reads TGTGCCTGGAGGGGGGCCGGTGGCTACACCTTC. It yields the protein CAWRGAGGYTF.